This T cell receptor beta chain derives from a study of T cells in Graves' hyperthyroidism and ophthalmopathy. Any patient presenting with uncontrolled infection, other autoimmune disease, pregnancy or lactation was left out. RNA transcripts were the template for amplifying TCR beta CDR3 regions. First-round RT-PCR with HTBI primers amplified the TCR CDR3 region. One entry per CDR3 protein results from TCRdb running MiXCR on the multiplex PCR reads. The table includes some 800,000 distinct CDR3 sequences, 38% detected once. This CDR3 spans 12 amino acids. Germline V gene sequence: CDR1 SGHVS, CDR2 FQNEAQ. The V gene lost 2 bases and the J gene lost 3 bases, with 5 bases spanning the gap. At least ten counts were recorded for this clonotype.

The sequencing input was blood. V usage is TRBV7-8 and J usage is TRBJ2-7; D not resolved. This TCR was sampled from a man younger than 35 with Graves' hyperthyroidism. As DNA, the CDR3 is TGTGCCAGCAGCTTAACCCTCTACGAGCAGTACTTC. Residues: CASSLTLYEQYF.